This T cell receptor (beta chain) was identified in a study of blood T cell repertoires in COVID-19. At the level of the study: Sites across the United States, Italy and Spain contributed samples from acute and convalescent COVID-19.

V trimming: 2 bases; J trimming: 3 bases; junction bases outside the gene matches: 3. The CDR3 is made up of 16 amino acids. The germline gives CDR1 SGHVS, CDR2 FNYEAQ. Original methodology: Amplified reference gene primers provided the basis for estimating nucleated cell counts. Data came from immunoSEQ multiplex PCR; TCRdb stores just in-frame clones and leaves some out. D and trimming were read from the DNA, whereas the V and J calls and clone size are those reported in that table. Of 250,000 to 400,000 clones in the sample, roughly nine tenths were seen once. Enrolment of Seattle patients took place during active infection, and they were followed longitudinally. This clone was detected only once.

V gene TRBV7-6 combines with J gene TRBJ2-1; the match to TRBD2 covers 11 bases. Sequenced material: peripheral blood. The sequence was collected from a woman aged 25 to 39 with COVID-19, enrolled during active disease. CDR3 amino acids: CASSLRGTSGYNEQFF. The CDR3 DNA reads as TGTGCCAGCAGCTTAAGAGGGACTAGCGGCTACAATGAGCAGTTCTTC.